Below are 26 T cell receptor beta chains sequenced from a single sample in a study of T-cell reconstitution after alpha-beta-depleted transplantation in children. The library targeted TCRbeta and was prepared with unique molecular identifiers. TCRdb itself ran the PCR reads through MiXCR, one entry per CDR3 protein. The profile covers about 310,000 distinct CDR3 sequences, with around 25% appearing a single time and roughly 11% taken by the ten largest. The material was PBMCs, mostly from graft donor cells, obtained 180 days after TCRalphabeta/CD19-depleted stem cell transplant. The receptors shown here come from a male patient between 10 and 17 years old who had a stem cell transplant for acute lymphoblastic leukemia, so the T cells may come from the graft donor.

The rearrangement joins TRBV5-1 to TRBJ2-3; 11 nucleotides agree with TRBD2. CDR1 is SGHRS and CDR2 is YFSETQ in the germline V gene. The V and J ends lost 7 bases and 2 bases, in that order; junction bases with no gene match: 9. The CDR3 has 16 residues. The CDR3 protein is CASRWTSGLYTDTQYF. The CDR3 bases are TGCGCCAGCCGATGGACTAGCGGGCTTTACACAGATACGCAGTATTTT.

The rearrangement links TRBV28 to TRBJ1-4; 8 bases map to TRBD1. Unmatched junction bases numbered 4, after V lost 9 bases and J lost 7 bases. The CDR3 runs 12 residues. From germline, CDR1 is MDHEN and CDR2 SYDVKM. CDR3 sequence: CASRDRGEKLFF. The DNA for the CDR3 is TGTGCCAGTAGAGACAGGGGTGAAAAACTGTTTTTT.

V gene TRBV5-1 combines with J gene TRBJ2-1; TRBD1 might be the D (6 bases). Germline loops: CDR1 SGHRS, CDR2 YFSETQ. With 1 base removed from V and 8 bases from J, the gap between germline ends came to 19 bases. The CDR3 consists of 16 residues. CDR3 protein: CASSLRPRQGKYEQFF. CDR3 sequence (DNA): TGCGCCAGCAGCTTGCGCCCCAGGCAGGGGAAGTATGAGCAGTTCTTC.

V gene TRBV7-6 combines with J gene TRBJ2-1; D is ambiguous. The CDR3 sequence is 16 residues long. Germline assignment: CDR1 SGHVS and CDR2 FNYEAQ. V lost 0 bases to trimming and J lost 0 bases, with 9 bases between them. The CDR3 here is CASSLALGPSYNEQFF. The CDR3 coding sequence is TGTGCCAGCAGCTTAGCGCTAGGCCCCTCCTACAATGAGCAGTTCTTC.

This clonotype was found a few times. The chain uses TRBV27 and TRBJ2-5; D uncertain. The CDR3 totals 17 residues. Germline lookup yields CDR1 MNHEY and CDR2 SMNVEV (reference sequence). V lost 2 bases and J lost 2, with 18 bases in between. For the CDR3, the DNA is TGTGCCAGCAGTTTAAGAAGTAGGGCAGATTGGCAAGAGACCCAGTACTTC. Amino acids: CASSLRSRADWQETQYF.

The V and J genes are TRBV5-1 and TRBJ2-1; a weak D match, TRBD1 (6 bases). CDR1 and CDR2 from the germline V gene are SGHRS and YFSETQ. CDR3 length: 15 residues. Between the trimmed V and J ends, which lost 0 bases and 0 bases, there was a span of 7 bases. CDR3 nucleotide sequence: TGCGCCAGCAGCTTGGAGGGGGACTCCTACAATGAGCAGTTCTTC. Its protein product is CASSLEGDSYNEQFF.

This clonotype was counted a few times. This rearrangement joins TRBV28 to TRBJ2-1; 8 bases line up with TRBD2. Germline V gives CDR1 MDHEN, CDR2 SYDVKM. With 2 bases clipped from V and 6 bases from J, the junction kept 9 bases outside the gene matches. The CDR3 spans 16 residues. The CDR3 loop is CASSLLVGRAPNEQFF. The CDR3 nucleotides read TGTGCCAGCAGTTTACTAGTCGGGAGGGCCCCCAATGAGCAGTTCTTC.

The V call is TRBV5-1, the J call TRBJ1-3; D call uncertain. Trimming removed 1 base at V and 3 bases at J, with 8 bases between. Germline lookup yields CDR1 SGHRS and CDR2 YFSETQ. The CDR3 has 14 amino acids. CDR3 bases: TGCGCCAGCAGCTTGATGCCCATTGGAAACACCATATATTTT. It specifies CASSLMPIGNTIYF.

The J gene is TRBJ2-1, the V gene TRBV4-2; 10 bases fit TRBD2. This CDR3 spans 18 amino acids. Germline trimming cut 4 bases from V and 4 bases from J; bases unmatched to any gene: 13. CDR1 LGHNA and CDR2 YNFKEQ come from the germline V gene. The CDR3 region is CASSPAWGTSATYNEQFF. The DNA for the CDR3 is TGTGCCAGCAGCCCGGCCTGGGGGACTAGCGCTACATACAATGAGCAGTTCTTC.

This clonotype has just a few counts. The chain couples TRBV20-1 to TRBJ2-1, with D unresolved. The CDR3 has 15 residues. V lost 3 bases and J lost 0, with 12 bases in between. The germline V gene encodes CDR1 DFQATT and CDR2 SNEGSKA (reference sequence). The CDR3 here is CSASPGPSSYNEQFF. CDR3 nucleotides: TGCAGTGCTAGTCCAGGCCCGAGCTCCTACAATGAGCAGTTCTTC.

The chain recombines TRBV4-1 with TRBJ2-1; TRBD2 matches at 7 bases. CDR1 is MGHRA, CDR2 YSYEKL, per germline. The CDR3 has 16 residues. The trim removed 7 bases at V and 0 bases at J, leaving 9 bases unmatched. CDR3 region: CASKRAGTSSYNEQFF. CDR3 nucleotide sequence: TGCGCCAGCAAAAGAGCGGGGACGAGCTCCTACAATGAGCAGTTCTTC.

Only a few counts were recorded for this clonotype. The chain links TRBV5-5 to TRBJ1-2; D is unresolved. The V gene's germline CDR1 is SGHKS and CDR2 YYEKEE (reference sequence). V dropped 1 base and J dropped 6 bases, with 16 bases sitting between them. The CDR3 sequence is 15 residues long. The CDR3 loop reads CASSLLHGGRNGYTF. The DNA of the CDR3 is TGTGCCAGCAGCTTGTTACACGGCGGGAGGAATGGCTACACCTTC. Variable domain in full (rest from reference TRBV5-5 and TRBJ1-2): DAGVTQSPTHLIKTRGQQVTLRCSPISGHKSVSWYQQVLGQGPQFIFQYYEKEERGRGNFPDRFSARQFPNYSSELNVNALLLGDSALYLCASSLLHGGRNGYTFGSGTRLTVV.

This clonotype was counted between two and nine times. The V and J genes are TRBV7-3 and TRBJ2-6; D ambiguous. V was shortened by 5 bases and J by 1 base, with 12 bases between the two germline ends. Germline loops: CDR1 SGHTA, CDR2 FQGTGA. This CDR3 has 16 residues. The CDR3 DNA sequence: TGTGCCAGCAGCCTCGCCCACATATCTGGGGCCAACGTCCTGACTTTC. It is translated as CASSLAHISGANVLTF.

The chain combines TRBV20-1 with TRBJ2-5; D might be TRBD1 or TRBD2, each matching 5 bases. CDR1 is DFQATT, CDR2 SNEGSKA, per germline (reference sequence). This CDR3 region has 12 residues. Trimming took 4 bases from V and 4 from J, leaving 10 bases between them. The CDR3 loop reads CSATQGAETQYF. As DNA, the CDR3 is TGCAGTGCTACGCAGGGAGCAGAGACCCAGTACTTC.

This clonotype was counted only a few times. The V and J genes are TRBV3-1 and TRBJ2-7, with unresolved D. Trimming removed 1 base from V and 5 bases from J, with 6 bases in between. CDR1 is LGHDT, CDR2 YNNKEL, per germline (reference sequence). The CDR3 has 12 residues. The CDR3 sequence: CASSQGDNEQYF. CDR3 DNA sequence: TGTGCCAGCAGCCAAGGGGATAACGAGCAGTACTTC.

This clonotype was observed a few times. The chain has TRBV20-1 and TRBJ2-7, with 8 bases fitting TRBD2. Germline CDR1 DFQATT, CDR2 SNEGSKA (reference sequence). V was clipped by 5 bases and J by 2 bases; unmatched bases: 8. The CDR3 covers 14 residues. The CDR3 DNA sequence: TGCAGTGCTGGGAAGCTAGCGGGTCCCTACGAGCAGTACTTC. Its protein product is CSAGKLAGPYEQYF.

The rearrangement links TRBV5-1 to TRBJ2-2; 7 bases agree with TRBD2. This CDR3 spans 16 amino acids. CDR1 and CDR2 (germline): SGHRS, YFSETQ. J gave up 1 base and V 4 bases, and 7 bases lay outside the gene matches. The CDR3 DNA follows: TGCGCCAGCAGCCCCCGCCTAGCGGTGAACACCGGGGAGCTGTTTTTT. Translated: CASSPRLAVNTGELFF.

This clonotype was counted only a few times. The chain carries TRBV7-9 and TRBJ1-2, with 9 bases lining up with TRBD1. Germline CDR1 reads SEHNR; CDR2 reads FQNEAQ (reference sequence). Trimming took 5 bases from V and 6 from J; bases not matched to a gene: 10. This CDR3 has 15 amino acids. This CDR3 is CASSPNRDRDHGYTF. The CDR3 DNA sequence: TGTGCCAGCAGCCCCAACCGGGACAGGGACCATGGCTACACCTTC.

The CDR3 DNA is TGTGCCAGCACCCGGGACAGTCTCGGGGATGAGCAGTTCTTC. Encoded protein: CASTRDSLGDEQFF. The chain is built from TRBV2 and TRBJ2-1; TRBD1 aligns across 7 bases. This CDR3 is 14 amino acids long. V lost 7 bases and J lost 8; bases outside the gene matches: 11. CDR1 is SNHLY and CDR2 is FYNNEI in the germline V gene.

CDR3 sequence: CSARAWTGYNEQFF. DNA of the CDR3: TGCAGTGCTAGAGCCTGGACAGGGTACAATGAGCAGTTCTTC. This chain links TRBV20-1 with TRBJ2-1, with 8 bases aligning to TRBD1. The V segment lost 1 base and the J segment 4 bases; nucleotides outside the gene matches: 3. The CDR3 runs to 14 residues. Germline CDR1 is DFQATT and CDR2 is SNEGSKA (reference sequence).

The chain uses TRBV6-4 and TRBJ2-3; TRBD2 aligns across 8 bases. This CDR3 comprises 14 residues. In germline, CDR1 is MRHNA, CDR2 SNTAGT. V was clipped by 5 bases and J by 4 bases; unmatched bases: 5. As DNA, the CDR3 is TGTGCCAGCAGTAGCGGGAGCTCCGCAGATACGCAGTATTTT. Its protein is CASSSGSSADTQYF.

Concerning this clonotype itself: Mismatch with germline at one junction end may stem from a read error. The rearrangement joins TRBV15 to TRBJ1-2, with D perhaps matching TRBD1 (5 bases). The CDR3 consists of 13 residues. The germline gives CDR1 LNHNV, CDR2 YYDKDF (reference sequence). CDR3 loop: CATSRSGNYGYPF. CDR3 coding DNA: TGTGCCACCAGCAGATCAGGGAACTATGGCTACCCCTTC.

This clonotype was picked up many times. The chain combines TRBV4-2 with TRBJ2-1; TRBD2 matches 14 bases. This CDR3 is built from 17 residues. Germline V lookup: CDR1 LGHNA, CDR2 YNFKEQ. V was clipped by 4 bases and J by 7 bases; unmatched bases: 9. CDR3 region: CASSRRLAGGPSNEQFF. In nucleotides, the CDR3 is TGTGCCAGCAGCCGTCGACTAGCGGGAGGGCCCTCGAATGAGCAGTTCTTC.

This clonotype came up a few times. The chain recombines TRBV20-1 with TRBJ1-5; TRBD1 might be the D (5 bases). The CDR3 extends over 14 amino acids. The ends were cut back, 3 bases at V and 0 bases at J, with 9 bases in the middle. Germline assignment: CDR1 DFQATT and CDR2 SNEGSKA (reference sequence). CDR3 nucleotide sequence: TGCAGTGCTAGGCGGGGCTATAGCAATCAGCCCCAGCATTTT. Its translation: CSARRGYSNQPQHF.

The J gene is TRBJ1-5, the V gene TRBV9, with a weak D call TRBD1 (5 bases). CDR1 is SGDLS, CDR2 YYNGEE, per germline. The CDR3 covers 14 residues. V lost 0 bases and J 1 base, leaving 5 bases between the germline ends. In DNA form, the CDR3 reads TGTGCCAGCAGCGTAGGGGACAGCAATCAGCCCCAGCATTTT. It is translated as CASSVGDSNQPQHF. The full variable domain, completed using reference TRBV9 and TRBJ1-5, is DSGVTQTPKHLITATGQRVTLRCSPRSGDLSVYWYQQSLDQGLQFLIQYYNGEERAKGNILERFSAQQFPDLHSELNLSSLELGDSALYFCASSVGDSNQPQHFGDGTRLSIL.

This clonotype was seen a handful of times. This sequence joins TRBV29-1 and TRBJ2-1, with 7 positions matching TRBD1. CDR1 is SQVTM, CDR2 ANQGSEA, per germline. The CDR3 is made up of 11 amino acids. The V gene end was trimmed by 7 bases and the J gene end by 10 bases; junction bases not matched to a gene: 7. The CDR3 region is CSGGPDREQFF. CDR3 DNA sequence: TGCAGCGGGGGACCGGACAGGGAGCAGTTCTTC.